The 28 T cell receptor beta chains presented below share a single source sample, sequenced in a study of blood T cell repertoires in COVID-19. Assay: immunoSEQ multiplex PCR; the TCRdb copy retains only in-frame clones and omits some. The sample contains around 30,000 clones, 77% of which appear only once. Sample: peripheral blood. Every receptor here comes from a woman aged 65 to 85 with active or convalescent COVID-19.

This clone is labeled medium-sized. The rearrangement links TRBV11-2 to TRBJ2-5; TRBD1 matches at 7 bases. From germline, CDR1 is SGHAT and CDR2 FQNNGV. This CDR3 is built from 17 residues. V shed 3 bases, J shed 5 bases, and the junction held 15 bases outside the gene matches. Here the CDR3 reads CASSFLGGGPGWETQYF. Written as DNA, the CDR3 is TGTGCCAGCAGCTTCTTAGGGGGCGGCCCTGGCTGGGAGACCCAGTACTTC.

The V call is TRBV4-3, the J call TRBJ2-6; D gene uncertain. V gave up 1 base and J gave up 13 bases, with 20 bases separating them. CDR1 LGHNA and CDR2 YSLEER come from the germline V gene. CDR3 length: 16 residues. CDR3 amino acids: CASSQGFRVSGEVLTF. The CDR3 coding sequence is TGCGCCAGCAGCCAAGGCTTCCGGGTCTCTGGTGAAGTCCTGACTTTC.

The chain recombines TRBV9 with TRBJ1-2; 7 bases are a match to TRBD1. Trimming removed 4 bases from V and 4 bases from J; junction bases left unmatched: 10. The CDR3 contains 15 residues. Germline-derived CDR1 and CDR2 are SGDLS and YYNGEE. The CDR3 bases are TGTGCCAGCAGCCCGAGACAGGGCCTGGGCTATGGCTACACCTTC. Its translation is CASSPRQGLGYGYTF.

This rearrangement joins TRBV5-1 to TRBJ2-3; the match to TRBD2 covers 14 bases. The CDR3 is 16 amino acids. Germline trimming cut 2 bases from V and 7 bases from J; bases unmatched to any gene: 6. Looked up from germline, CDR1 is SGHRS and CDR2 is YFSETQ. CDR3 in amino acids: CASSFETSGGAYTQYF. DNA of the CDR3: TGCGCCAGCAGCTTCGAGACTAGCGGGGGGGCCTATACGCAGTATTTT.

This chain links TRBV18 with TRBJ1-1, with TRBD1 matching 10 bases. The CDR3 covers 13 residues. Germline V gene sequence: CDR1 KGHSH, CDR2 LQKENI. V lost 5 bases and J lost 8; bases outside the gene matches: 5. The CDR3 bases are TGTGCCAGCTCATCGGGACAGGGGAGGGAAGCTTTCTTT. Amino acids: CASSSGQGREAFF.

V is TRBV27 and J is TRBJ2-5; TRBD2 aligns across 9 bases. Germline V gene lookup returns CDR1 MNHEY and CDR2 SMNVEV (reference sequence). This CDR3 comprises 17 residues. V lost 1 base to trimming and J lost 3 bases; unmatched junction nucleotides: 9. CDR3 region: CASSLYPWASGKETQYF. The CDR3 DNA reads TGTGCCAGCAGTTTATATCCCTGGGCTAGCGGGAAAGAGACCCAGTACTTC.

CDR3 coding DNA: TGTGCCAGCAGTTTATTTCCGCGACTAGCGGGAGGGTCCTACGAGCAGTACTTC. Translating gives CASSLFPRLAGGSYEQYF. J is TRBJ2-7 and V is TRBV28; 14 bases match TRBD2. This CDR3 comprises 18 residues. CDR1 and CDR2 (germline): MDHEN, SYDVKM. Trimming cost V 1 base and J 1 base; bases outside gene matches: 6.

The chain recombines TRBV7-6 with TRBJ1-4; D unclear. V was cut by 1 base and J by 6 bases, with 12 bases left in between. The length of the CDR3 is 15 residues. Per the germline V gene, CDR1 is SGHVS and CDR2 is FNYEAQ. The CDR3 is CASSLGRGLDEKLFF. The CDR3 coding sequence is TGTGCCAGCAGCTTAGGAAGAGGTTTGGATGAAAAACTGTTTTTT.

The chain has TRBV6-5 and TRBJ1-1; 9 bases are a match to TRBD1. Germline CDR1 reads MNHEY; CDR2 reads SVGAGI. The CDR3 sequence is 15 residues long. Trimming removed 5 bases from V and 6 bases from J; junction bases left unmatched: 10. The CDR3 sequence: CASSHRGRGPPEAFF. Here the CDR3 DNA reads TGTGCCAGCAGTCACAGGGGGCGAGGCCCTCCTGAAGCTTTCTTT.

This rearrangement joins TRBV28 to TRBJ1-6; tentative D call: TRBD1 (5 bases). V lost 5 bases and J 9 bases, leaving 17 bases between the germline ends. The CDR3 has 15 amino acids. Per the germline V gene, CDR1 is MDHEN and CDR2 is SYDVKM. The CDR3 protein is CASSRRVGVSSPLHF. The CDR3 nucleotides read TGTGCCAGCAGTCGCAGGGTTGGGGTTAGTTCACCCCTCCACTTT. Full variable domain (remainder filled in from reference TRBV28 and TRBJ1-6): DVKVTQSSRYLVKRTGEKVFLECVQDMDHENMFWYRQDPGLGLRLIYFSYDVKMKEKGDIPEGYSVSREKKERFSLILESASTNQTSMYLCASSRRVGVSSPLHFGNGTRLTVT.

This chain connects TRBV7-9 to TRBJ2-1; TRBD2 agrees at 8 bases. The CDR3 contains 15 residues. Trimming took 4 bases from V and 8 from J; bases not matched to a gene: 10. The V gene's germline CDR1 is SEHNR and CDR2 FQNEAQ (reference sequence). CDR3 protein: CASSSSLAEYDEQFF. The CDR3 nucleotides read TGTGCCAGCAGCTCCTCACTAGCGGAGTACGATGAGCAGTTCTTC.

This chain connects TRBV29-1 to TRBJ2-1; D gene uncertain. V was shortened by 4 bases and J by 2 bases, with 6 bases between the two germline ends. CDR3 size: 12 residues. CDR1 SQVTM and CDR2 ANQGSEA come from the germline V gene. CDR3 protein: CSVGQTYNEQFF. The CDR3 coding sequence is TGCAGCGTTGGGCAGACCTACAATGAGCAGTTCTTC.

J is TRBJ2-1 and V is TRBV5-1, with TRBD2 matching over 14 bases. V lost 3 bases and J lost 0; bases outside the gene matches: 2. The CDR3 is 17 amino acids. Germline-derived CDR1 and CDR2 are SGHRS and YFSETQ. The CDR3 DNA follows: TGCGCCAGCAGCTCGGGACTAGCGGGGGCCTCCTACAATGAGCAGTTCTTC. It encodes CASSSGLAGASYNEQFF. The complete variable domain, with remaining parts taken from reference TRBV5-1 and TRBJ2-1, reads KAGVTQTPRYLIKTRGQQVTLSCSPISGHRSVSWYQQTPGQGLQFLFEYFSETQRNKGNFPGRFSGRQFSNSRSEMNVSTLELGDSALYLCASSSGLAGASYNEQFFGPGTRLTVL.

V gene TRBV18 combines with J gene TRBJ1-1, with a tentative D call TRBD1 (5 bases). Trimming pared 3 bases from V and 5 bases from J, leaving 16 bases between. CDR3 size: 15 residues. The germline V gene encodes CDR1 KGHSH and CDR2 LQKENI. As DNA, the CDR3 is TGTGCCAGCTCACCGGCTTATAGCCGGGGGACTGAAGCTTTCTTT. Translation: CASSPAYSRGTEAFF.

This chain links TRBV27 with TRBJ2-7; 8 bases are shared with TRBD2. The CDR3 loop spans 14 amino acids. Germline V gene lookup returns CDR1 MNHEY and CDR2 SMNVEV (reference sequence). Germline trimming cut 4 bases from V and 6 bases from J; bases unmatched to any gene: 8. For the CDR3, the DNA is TGTGCCAGCAGTTCCGGGACTAGTTCAAGCGAGCAGTACTTC. This codes for CASSSGTSSSEQYF.

The chain joins TRBV15 to TRBJ2-1; the D gene is possibly TRBD2 (7 bases). Germline CDR1 LNHNV, CDR2 YYDKDF (reference sequence). This CDR3 is built from 16 residues. Trimming left V 1 base short and J 0 bases short, with 10 bases between. The CDR3 DNA sequence: TGTGCCACCAGCAGAGGCGGGGGCTTCTCCTACAATGAGCAGTTCTTC. It yields the protein CATSRGGGFSYNEQFF.

V usage is TRBV5-4 and J usage is TRBJ2-7; D might be TRBD2 (7 bases). V gave up 2 bases and J gave up 5 bases, with 14 bases separating them. CDR1 is SGHNT, CDR2 YYREEE, per germline (reference sequence). The CDR3 totals 14 residues. The CDR3 coding sequence is TGTGCCAGCAGCTTCTTCGGGGGGCCCAACGAGCAGTACTTC. Translating it yields CASSFFGGPNEQYF.

The gene calls are TRBV7-3 and TRBJ1-2, with TRBD1 as a possible D gene (6 bases). The CDR3 loop spans 15 amino acids. Germline CDR1 SGHTA, CDR2 FQGTGA. The ends were cut back, 3 bases at V and 0 bases at J, with 11 bases in the middle. The CDR3 loop is CASSLDSWSNYGYTF. The CDR3 nucleotides read TGTGCCAGCAGCTTGGACAGCTGGTCTAACTATGGCTACACCTTC.

This sequence joins TRBV3-1 (or the pseudogene TRBV3-2) and TRBJ2-5; D might be TRBD1 (5 bases). Looked up from germline, CDR1 is LGHDT and CDR2 is YNNKEL (reference sequence). Trimming stripped 1 base from V and 2 bases from J, with 8 bases between. This CDR3 contains 14 residues. CDR3 protein: CASSQVDSQETQYF. DNA of the CDR3: TGTGCCAGCAGCCAAGTAGACAGTCAAGAGACCCAGTACTTC.

V usage is TRBV12-5 and J usage is TRBJ1-5; D gene uncertain. This CDR3 has 16 amino acids. V lost 3 bases and J 1 base, leaving 13 bases between the germline ends. Germline V lookup: CDR1 LGHNT, CDR2 FRNRAP. Here the CDR3 reads CASGFTRGPSNQPQHF. DNA for the CDR3: TGTGCTAGTGGTTTCACCCGGGGTCCCAGCAATCAGCCCCAGCATTTT.

This chain links TRBV6-2 or TRBV6-3 with TRBJ2-7; 7 bases agree with TRBD1. The CDR3 has 18 amino acids. The V and J ends lost 4 bases and 3 bases, in that order; junction bases with no gene match: 18. CDR1 is MNHEY and CDR2 is SVGEGT in the germline V gene. In nucleotides, the CDR3 is TGTGCCAGCAGTTCGACATCGAAAAGACAGGGTCGGGTCTACGAGCAGTACTTC. Translating it yields CASSSTSKRQGRVYEQYF.

This chain connects TRBV4-3 to TRBJ2-7, with D possibly matching TRBD2 (7 bases). CDR1 is LGHNA and CDR2 is YSLEER in the germline V gene. V was cut by 4 bases and J by 4 bases, with 17 bases left in between. This CDR3 region has 15 residues. The DNA for the CDR3 is TGCGCCAGCAGCCTCCATAGGGGGGGTCGTTACGAGCAGTACTTC. It encodes CASSLHRGGRYEQYF.

V is TRBV27 and J is TRBJ2-7; maybe TRBD2 (7 bases). The CDR3 loop spans 15 amino acids. Germline CDR1 reads MNHEY; CDR2 reads SMNVEV (reference sequence). Trimming took 5 bases from V and 2 from J, leaving 16 bases between them. This CDR3 is CASSPREGGTYEQYF. The CDR3 region has the DNA TGTGCCAGCAGTCCAAGGGAGGGGGGGACCTACGAGCAGTACTTC.

J is TRBJ2-1 and V is TRBV19; a possible D gene is TRBD2 (6 bases). The germline V and J ends were trimmed by 4 bases and 3 bases, with 16 bases remaining between them. The CDR3 spans 16 residues. Germline V lookup: CDR1 LNHDA, CDR2 SQIVND (reference sequence). Here the CDR3 reads CASSTPGLENYNEQFF. The CDR3, as DNA: TGTGCCAGTAGTACGCCGGGACTCGAAAACTACAATGAGCAGTTCTTC.

This clone was observed a handful of times. The CDR3 protein is CASSFAGPDTGELFF. The CDR3, as DNA: TGTGCCAGCAGCTTCGCGGGGCCTGACACCGGGGAGCTGTTTTTT. The chain couples TRBV7-9 to TRBJ2-2; possible D gene TRBD2, 6 bases. The V end lost 3 bases, the J end lost 3 bases, and 11 bases lay between the germline ends. Germline CDR1 SEHNR, CDR2 FQNEAQ (reference sequence). This CDR3 is built from 15 residues.

The chain couples TRBV9 to TRBJ2-1; TRBD2 might be the D (6 bases). Germline lookup yields CDR1 SGDLS and CDR2 YYNGEE. V was trimmed by 0 bases and J by 4 bases, leaving 11 bases between them. This CDR3 has 15 residues. CDR3: CASSVGVSGYNEQFF. In nucleotides, the CDR3 is TGTGCCAGCAGCGTAGGAGTTAGCGGTTACAATGAGCAGTTCTTC. Variable domain in full (rest from reference TRBV9 and TRBJ2-1): DSGVTQTPKHLITATGQRVTLRCSPRSGDLSVYWYQQSLDQGLQFLIQYYNGEERAKGNILERFSAQQFPDLHSELNLSSLELGDSALYFCASSVGVSGYNEQFFGPGTRLTVL.

The chain joins TRBV18 to TRBJ1-3; no firm D call. The V and J ends lost 3 bases and 0 bases respectively, with 9 bases between them. This CDR3 has 15 amino acids. Germline V gives CDR1 KGHSH, CDR2 LQKENI. In nucleotides, the CDR3 is TGTGCCAGCTCACCTCCCATTTTCTCTGGAAACACCATATATTTT. Translation gives CASSPPIFSGNTIYF.

This clone came up a few times. The chain has TRBV6-5 and TRBJ2-1, with TRBD2 matching over 8 bases. CDR1 is MNHEY, CDR2 SVGAGI, per germline. The V and J ends lost 6 bases and 4 bases, in that order; junction bases with no gene match: 8. The CDR3 loop spans 15 amino acids. The CDR3 reads CASRGGAGAYNEQFF. In DNA form, the CDR3 reads TGTGCCAGCAGGGGGGGAGCGGGAGCTTACAATGAGCAGTTCTTC.